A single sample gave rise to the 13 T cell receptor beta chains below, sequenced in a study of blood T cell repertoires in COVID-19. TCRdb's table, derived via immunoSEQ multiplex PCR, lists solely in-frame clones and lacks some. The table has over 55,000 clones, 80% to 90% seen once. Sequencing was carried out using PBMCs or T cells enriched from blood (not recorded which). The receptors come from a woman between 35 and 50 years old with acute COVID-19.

The CDR3 sequence is CASSSRQGTDTQYF. For the CDR3, the DNA is TGTGCCAGTAGTTCGAGACAGGGTACAGATACGCAGTATTTT. The genes are TRBV19 and TRBJ2-3; 7 bases align to TRBD1. V lost 5 bases and J lost 3; bases outside the gene matches: 5. The CDR3 contains 14 residues. Per the germline V gene, CDR1 is LNHDA and CDR2 is SQIVND (reference sequence).

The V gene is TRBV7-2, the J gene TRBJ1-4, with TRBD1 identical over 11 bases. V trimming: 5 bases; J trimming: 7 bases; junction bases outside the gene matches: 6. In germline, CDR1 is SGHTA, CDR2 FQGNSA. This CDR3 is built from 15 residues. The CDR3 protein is CASSLGTGGGEKLFF. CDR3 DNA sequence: TGTGCCAGCAGCCTCGGGACAGGGGGGGGTGAAAAACTGTTTTTT.

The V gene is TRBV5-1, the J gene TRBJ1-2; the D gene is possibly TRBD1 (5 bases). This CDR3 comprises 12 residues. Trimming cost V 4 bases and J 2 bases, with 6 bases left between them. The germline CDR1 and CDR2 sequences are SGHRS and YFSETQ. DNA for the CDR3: TGCGCCAGCAGCGGGGCAAACTATGGCTACACCTTC. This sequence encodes CASSGANYGYTF.

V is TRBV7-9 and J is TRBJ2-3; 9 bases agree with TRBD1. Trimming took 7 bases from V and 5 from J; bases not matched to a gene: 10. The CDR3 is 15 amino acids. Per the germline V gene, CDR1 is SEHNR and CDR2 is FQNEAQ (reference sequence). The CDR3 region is CASTSADRGRDTQYF. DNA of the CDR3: TGTGCCAGCACCTCCGCGGACAGGGGACGAGATACGCAGTATTTT.

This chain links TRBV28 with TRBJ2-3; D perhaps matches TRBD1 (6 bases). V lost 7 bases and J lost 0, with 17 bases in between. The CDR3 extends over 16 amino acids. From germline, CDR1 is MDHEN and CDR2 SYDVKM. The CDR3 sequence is CASTPQGWTSTDTQYF. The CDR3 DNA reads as TGTGCCAGCACGCCACAGGGTTGGACTAGCACAGATACGCAGTATTTT.

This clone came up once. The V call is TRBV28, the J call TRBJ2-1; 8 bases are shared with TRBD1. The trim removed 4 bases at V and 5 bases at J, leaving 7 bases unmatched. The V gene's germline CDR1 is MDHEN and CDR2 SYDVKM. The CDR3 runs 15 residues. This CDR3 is CASSSPGDRNNEQFF. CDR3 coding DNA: TGTGCCAGCAGTTCCCCAGGGGACAGGAACAATGAGCAGTTCTTC. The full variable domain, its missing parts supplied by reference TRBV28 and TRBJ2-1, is DVKVTQSSRYLVKRTGEKVFLECVQDMDHENMFWYRQDPGLGLRLIYFSYDVKMKEKGDIPEGYSVSREKKERFSLILESASTNQTSMYLCASSSPGDRNNEQFFGPGTRLTVL.

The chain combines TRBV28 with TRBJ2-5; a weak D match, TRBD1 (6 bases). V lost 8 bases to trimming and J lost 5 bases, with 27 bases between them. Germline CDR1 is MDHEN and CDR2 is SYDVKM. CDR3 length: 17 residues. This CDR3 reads CASRKKLQGWGVETQYF. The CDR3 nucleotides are TGTGCCAGCCGGAAAAAATTACAGGGTTGGGGAGTGGAGACCCAGTACTTC.

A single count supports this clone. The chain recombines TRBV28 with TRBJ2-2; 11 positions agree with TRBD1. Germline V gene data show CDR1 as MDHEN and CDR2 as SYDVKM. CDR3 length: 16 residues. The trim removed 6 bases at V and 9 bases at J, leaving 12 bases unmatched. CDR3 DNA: TGTGCCAGCAGAAGGACAGGGGGCGCGTCGGGTTGGGAGCTGTTTTTT. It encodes CASRRTGGASGWELFF.

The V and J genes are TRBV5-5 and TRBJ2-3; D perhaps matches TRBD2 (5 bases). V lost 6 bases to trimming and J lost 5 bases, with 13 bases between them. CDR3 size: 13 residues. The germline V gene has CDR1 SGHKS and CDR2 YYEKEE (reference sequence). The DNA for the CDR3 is TGTGCCAGCAACGACGGGGTGAAAGATACGCAGTATTTT. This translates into CASNDGVKDTQYF.

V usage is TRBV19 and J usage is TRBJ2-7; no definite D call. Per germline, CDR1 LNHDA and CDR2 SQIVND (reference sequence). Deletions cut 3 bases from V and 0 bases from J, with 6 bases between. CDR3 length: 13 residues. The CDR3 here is CASSMTISYEQYF. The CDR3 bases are TGTGCCAGTAGTATGACAATCTCCTACGAGCAGTACTTC.

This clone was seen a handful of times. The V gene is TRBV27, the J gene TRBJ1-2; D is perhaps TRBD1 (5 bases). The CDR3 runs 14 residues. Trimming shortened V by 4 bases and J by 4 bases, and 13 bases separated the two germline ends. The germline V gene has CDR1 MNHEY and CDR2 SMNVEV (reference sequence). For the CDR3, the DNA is TGTGCCAGCAGTTCCATGAGGGGAGGCTATGGCTACACCTTC. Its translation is CASSSMRGGYGYTF.

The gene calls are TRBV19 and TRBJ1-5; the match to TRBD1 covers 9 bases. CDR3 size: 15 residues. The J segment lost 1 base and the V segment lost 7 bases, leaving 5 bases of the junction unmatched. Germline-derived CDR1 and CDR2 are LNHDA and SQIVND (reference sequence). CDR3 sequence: CASKLDRGSNQPQHF. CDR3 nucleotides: TGTGCCAGTAAGCTCGACAGGGGGAGCAATCAGCCCCAGCATTTT. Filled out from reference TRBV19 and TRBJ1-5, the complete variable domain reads DGGITQSPKYLFRKEGQNVTLSCEQNLNHDAMYWYRQDPGQGLRLIYYSQIVNDFQKGDIAEGYSVSREKKESFPLTVTSAQKNPTAFYLCASKLDRGSNQPQHFGDGTRLSIL.

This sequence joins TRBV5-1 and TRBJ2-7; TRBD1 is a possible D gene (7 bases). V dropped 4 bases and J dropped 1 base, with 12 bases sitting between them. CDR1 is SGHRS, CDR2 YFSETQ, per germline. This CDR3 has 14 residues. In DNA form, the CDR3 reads TGCGCCAGCAGCCCGACAGGGAGGTCCTACGAGCAGTACGTC. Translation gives CASSPTGRSYEQYV.